This TCR beta chain was found in a study of blood T cell repertoires in COVID-19. Across the study: COVID-19 samples from acute and convalescent phases originated in the United States, Italy and Spain. PBMCs, B-cell-depleted T cells, or T cells were the source of the cDNA or gDNA that made up the material.

Original data processing: Researchers report that nucleated cell counts were estimated from reference gene primer amplification. The assay was immunoSEQ multiplex PCR, and TCRdb's table has in-frame clones only and misses some. V and J calls and clone size follow that table, whereas D and trimming were derived from the DNA. The table has roughly 300,000 clones, around 87% seen once. CDR3 length: 18 residues. Trimming took off 4 bases at V and 0 bases at J, with 17 bases between the two ends. Germline CDR1 is SGHDT and CDR2 is YYEEEE. The sample comprised peripheral blood. The clonotype originates from a woman between 50 and 59 years old who had recovered from COVID-19. V gene TRBV5-6 combines with J gene TRBJ1-6; D is unclear. The CDR3 protein is CASSRSHAGSSYNSPLHF. CDR3 DNA sequence: TGTGCCAGCAGCCGATCGCACGCGGGGAGCTCCTATAATTCACCCCTCCACTTT. The full variable domain, its missing parts supplied by reference TRBV5-6 and TRBJ1-6, is DAGVTQSPTHLIKTRGQQVTLRCSPKSGHDTVSWYQQALGQGPQFIFQYYEEEERQRGNFPDRFSGHQFPNYSSELNVNALLLGDSALYLCASSRSHAGSSYNSPLHFGNGTRLTVT.